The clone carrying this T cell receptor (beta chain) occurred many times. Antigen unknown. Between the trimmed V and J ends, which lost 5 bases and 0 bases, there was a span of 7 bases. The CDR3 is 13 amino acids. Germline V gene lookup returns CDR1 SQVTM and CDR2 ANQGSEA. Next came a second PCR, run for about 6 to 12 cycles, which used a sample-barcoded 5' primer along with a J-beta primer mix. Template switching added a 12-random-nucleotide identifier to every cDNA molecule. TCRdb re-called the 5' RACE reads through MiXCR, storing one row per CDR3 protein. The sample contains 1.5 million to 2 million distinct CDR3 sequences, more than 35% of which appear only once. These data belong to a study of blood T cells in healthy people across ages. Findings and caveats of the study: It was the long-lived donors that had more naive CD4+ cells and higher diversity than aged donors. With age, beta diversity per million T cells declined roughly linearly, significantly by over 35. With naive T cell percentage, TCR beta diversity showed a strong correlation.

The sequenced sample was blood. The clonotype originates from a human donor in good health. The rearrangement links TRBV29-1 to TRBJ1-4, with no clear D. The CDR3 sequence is CSVTGATNEKLFF. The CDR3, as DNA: TGCAGCGTTACCGGAGCAACTAATGAAAAACTGTTTTTT.